The T cell receptor beta chain under discussion was sequenced for a study of patients and donors after allogeneic stem cell transplantation. V was trimmed by 4 bases and J by 7 bases, leaving 10 bases between them. Germline values: CDR1 DFQATT, CDR2 SNEGSKA (reference sequence). The CDR3 runs to 11 residues. TCRdb passed the RT-PCR reads through MiXCR, listing each CDR3 protein once. This table has 150,000 to 250,000 distinct CDR3 sequences, 41% appearing once. This TCR derives from a human donor who was either an allogeneic HSCT recipient or a stem cell or donor lymphocyte infusion donor (not recorded which). It is not recorded whose cells these are; they may come from a transplant donor. The sample taken for sequencing was blood, either unsorted or a sorted T cell fraction (not recorded which). This rearrangement joins TRBV20-1 to TRBJ1-2; no firm D call. The CDR3 protein is CSATQVSGYTF. CDR3 DNA sequence: TGCAGTGCTACCCAGGTGTCTGGCTACACCTTC.